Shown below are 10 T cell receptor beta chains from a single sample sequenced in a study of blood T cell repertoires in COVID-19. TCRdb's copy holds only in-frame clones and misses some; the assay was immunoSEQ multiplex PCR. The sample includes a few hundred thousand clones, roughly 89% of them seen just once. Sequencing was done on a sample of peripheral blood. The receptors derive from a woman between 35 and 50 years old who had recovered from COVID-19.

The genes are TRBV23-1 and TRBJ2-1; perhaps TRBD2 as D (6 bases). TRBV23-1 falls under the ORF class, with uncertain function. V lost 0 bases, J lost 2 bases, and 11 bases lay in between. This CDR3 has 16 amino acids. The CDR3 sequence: CASSQSGGYPYNEQFF. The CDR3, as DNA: TGCGCCAGCAGTCAATCGGGAGGATACCCCTACAATGAGCAGTTCTTC.

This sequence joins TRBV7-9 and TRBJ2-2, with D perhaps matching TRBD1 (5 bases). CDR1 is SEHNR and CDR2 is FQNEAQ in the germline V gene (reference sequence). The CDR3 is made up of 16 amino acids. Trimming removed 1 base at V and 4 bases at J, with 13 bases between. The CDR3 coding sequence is TGTGCCAGCAGCTTAGGGTGGCAGGGTCGCACCGGGGAGCTGTTTTTT. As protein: CASSLGWQGRTGELFF.

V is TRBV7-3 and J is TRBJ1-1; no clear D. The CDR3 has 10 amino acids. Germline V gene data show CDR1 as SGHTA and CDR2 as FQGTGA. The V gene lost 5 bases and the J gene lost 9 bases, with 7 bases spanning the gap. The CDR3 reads CASSLGKAFF. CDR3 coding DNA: TGTGCCAGCAGCCTAGGAAAAGCTTTCTTT. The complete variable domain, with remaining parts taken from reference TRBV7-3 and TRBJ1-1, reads GAGVSQTPSNKVTEKGKYVELRCDPISGHTALYWYRQSLGQGPEFLIYFQGTGAADDSGLPNDRFFAVRPEGSVSTLKIQRTERGDSAVYLCASSLGKAFFGQGTRLTVV.

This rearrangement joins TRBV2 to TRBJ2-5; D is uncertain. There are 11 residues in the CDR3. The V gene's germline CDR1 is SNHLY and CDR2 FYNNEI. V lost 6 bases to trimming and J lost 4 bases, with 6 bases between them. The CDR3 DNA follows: TGTGCCAGCAGAGAGAGAGAGACCCAGTACTTC. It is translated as CASRERETQYF.

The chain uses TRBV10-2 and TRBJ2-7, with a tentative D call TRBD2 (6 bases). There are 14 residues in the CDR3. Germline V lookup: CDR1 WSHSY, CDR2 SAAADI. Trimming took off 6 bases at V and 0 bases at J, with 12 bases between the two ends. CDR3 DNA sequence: TGCGCCAGCAGGCGGGACGCCGGCTCCTACGAGCAGTACGTC. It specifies CASRRDAGSYEQYV.

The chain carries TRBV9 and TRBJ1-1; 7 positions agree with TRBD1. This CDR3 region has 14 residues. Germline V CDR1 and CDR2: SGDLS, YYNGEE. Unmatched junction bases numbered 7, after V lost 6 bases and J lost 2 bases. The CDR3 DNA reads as TGTGCCAGCACCCGAGGGGACAGTAACACTGAAGCTTTCTTT. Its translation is CASTRGDSNTEAFF.

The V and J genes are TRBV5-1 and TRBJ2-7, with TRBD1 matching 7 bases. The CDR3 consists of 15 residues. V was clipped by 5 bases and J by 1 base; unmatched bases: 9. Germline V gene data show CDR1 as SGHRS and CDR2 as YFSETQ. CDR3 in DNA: TGCGCCAGCAGATACAATTTGGACAGGTCCTACGAGCAGTACTTC. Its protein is CASRYNLDRSYEQYF.

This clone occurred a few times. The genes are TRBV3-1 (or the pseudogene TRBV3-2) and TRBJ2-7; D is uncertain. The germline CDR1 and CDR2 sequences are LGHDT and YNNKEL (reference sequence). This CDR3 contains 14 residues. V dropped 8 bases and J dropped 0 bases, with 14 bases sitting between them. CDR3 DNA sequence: TGTGCCAGCGCCGACACGAGCAGCTCCTACGAGCAGTACGTC. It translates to CASADTSSSYEQYV.

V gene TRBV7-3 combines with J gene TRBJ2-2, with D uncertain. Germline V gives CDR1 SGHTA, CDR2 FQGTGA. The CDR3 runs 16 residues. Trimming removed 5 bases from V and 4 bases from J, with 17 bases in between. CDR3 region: CASSLTPHGSTGELFF. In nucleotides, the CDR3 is TGTGCCAGCAGCCTCACCCCCCACGGTTCCACCGGGGAGCTGTTTTTT. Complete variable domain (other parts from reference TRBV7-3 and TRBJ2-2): GAGVSQTPSNKVTEKGKYVELRCDPISGHTALYWYRQSLGQGPEFLIYFQGTGAADDSGLPNDRFFAVRPEGSVSTLKIQRTERGDSAVYLCASSLTPHGSTGELFFGEGSRLTVL.

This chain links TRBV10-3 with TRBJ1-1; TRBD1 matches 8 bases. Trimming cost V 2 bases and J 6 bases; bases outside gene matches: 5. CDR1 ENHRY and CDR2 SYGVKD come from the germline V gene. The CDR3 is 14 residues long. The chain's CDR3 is CAISERQGTPEAFF. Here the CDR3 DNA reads TGTGCCATCAGTGAGAGACAGGGGACCCCTGAAGCTTTCTTT.